Shown below are 3 T cell receptor beta chains from a single sample sequenced in a study of blood T cell repertoires in COVID-19. Here immunoSEQ multiplex PCR was the method, and the copy in TCRdb shows in-frame clones only, minus some. The data show 350,000 or so clones, more than 75% seen once. Sequencing was performed on peripheral blood. The receptors shown here come from a woman between 25 and 40 years old with COVID-19, enrolled during active disease.

This clone was recorded once. The chain carries TRBV2 and TRBJ2-3, with 10 bases fitting TRBD2. The CDR3 length is 14 residues. Germline V gives CDR1 SNHLY, CDR2 FYNNEI. V trimming: 4 bases; J trimming: 3 bases; junction bases outside the gene matches: 1. CDR3 bases: TGTGCCAGCAGTGCGGGACTAGCGACAGATACGCAGTATTTT. Amino acids: CASSAGLATDTQYF.

The chain has TRBV5-1 and TRBJ2-2; 11 bases fit TRBD2. CDR3 size: 15 residues. J was trimmed by 7 bases and V by 4 bases; bases with no gene match: 6. Per the germline V gene, CDR1 is SGHRS and CDR2 is YFSETQ. The CDR3 loop is CASSAGLAEDGELFF. DNA of the CDR3: TGCGCCAGCAGCGCGGGACTAGCGGAGGACGGGGAGCTGTTTTTT.

The rearrangement links TRBV15 to TRBJ1-2, with 9 bases identical to TRBD1. V lost 3 bases and J lost 10; bases outside the gene matches: 9. Germline V gene sequence: CDR1 LNHNV, CDR2 YYDKDF (reference sequence). The CDR3 covers 14 residues. CDR3 in amino acids: CATSSSRTGVFYTF. The CDR3 nucleotides are TGTGCCACCAGCAGTTCCCGGACAGGGGTATTCTACACCTTC.